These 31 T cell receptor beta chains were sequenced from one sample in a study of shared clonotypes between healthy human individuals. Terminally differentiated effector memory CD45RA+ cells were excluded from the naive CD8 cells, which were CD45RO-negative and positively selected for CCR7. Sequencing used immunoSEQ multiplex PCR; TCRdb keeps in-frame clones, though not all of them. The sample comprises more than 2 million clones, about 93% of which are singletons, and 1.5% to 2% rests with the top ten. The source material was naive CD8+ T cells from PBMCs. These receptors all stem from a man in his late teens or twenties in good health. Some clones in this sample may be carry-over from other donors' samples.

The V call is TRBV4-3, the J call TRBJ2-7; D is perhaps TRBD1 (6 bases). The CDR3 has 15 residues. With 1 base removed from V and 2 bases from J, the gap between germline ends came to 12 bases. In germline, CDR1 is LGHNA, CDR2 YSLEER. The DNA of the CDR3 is TGCGCCAGCAGCCAAGGTATCGCAGGGGCCTACGAGCAGTACTTC. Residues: CASSQGIAGAYEQYF.

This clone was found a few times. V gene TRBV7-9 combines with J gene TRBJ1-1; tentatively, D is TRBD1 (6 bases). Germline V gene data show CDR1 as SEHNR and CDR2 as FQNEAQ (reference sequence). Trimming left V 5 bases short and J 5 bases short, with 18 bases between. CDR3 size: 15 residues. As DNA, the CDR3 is TGTGCCAGCAGCCCCACCCAGGGGAGACGAACTGAAGCTTTCTTT. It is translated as CASSPTQGRRTEAFF.

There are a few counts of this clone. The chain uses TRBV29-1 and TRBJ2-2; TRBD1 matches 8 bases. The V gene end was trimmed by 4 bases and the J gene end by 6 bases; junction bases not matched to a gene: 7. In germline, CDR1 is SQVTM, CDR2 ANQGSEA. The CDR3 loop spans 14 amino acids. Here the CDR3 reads CSVVDRDRAGELFF. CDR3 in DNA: TGCAGCGTTGTGGACAGGGATCGGGCCGGGGAGCTGTTTTTT.

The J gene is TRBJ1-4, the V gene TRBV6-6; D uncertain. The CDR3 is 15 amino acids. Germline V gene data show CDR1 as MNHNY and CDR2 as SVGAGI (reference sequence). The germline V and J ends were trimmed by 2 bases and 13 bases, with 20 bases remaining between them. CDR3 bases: TGTGCCAGCAGTTACGGAGAGACAACCGAGAACGGACTGTTTTTT. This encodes CASSYGETTENGLFF.

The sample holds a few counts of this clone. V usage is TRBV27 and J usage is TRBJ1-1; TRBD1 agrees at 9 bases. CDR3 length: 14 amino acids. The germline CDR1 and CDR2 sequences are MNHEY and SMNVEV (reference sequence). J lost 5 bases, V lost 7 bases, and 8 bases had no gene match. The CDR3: CASTPDRGRTEAFF. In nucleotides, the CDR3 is TGTGCCAGCACCCCCGACAGGGGGAGGACTGAAGCTTTCTTT.

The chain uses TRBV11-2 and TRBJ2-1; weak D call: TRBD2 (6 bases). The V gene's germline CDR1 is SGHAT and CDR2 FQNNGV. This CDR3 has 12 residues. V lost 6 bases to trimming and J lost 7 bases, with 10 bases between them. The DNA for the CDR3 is TGTGCCAGCAGGCTTGGGGGGAATGAGCAGTTCTTC. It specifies CASRLGGNEQFF.

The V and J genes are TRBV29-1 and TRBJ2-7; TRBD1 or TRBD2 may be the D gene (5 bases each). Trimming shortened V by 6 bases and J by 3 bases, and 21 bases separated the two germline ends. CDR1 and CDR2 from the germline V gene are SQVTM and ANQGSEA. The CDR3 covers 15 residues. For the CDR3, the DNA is TGCAGCGTAGGGGAGAGGGGCAGGGTGGGCTACGAGCAGTACTTC. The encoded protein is CSVGERGRVGYEQYF.

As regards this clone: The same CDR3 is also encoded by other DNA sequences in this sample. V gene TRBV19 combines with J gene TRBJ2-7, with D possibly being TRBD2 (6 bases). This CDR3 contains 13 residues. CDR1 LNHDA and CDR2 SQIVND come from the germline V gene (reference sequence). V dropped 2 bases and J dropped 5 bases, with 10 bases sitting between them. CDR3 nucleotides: TGTGCCAGTAGTATAAGGACGGGGGACGAGCAGTACTTC. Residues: CASSIRTGDEQYF.

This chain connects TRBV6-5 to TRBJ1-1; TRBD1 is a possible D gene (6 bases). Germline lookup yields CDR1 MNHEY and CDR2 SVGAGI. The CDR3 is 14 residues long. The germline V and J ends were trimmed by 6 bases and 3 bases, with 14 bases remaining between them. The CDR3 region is CASRGRGGYTEAFF. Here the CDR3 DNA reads TGTGCCAGCAGGGGTAGGGGGGGTTACACTGAAGCTTTCTTT.

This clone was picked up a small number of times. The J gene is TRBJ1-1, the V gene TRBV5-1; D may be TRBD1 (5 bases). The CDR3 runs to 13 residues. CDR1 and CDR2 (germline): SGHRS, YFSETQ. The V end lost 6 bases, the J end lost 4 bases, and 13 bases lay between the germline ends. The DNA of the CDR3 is TGCGCCAGCACCGACAGTCTAGGCACTGAAGCTTTCTTT. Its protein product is CASTDSLGTEAFF.

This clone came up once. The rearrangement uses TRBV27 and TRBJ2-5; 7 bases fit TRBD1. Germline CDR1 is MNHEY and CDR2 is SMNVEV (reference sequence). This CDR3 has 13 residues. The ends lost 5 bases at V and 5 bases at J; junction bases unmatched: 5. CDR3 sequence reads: CASSVGGAETQYF. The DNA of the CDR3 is TGTGCCAGCAGTGTAGGGGGCGCGGAGACCCAGTACTTC.

This CDR3 is CASRPRGGGAYGYTF. For the CDR3, the DNA is TGTGCCAGCAGACCTAGAGGAGGGGGCGCCTATGGCTACACCTTC. The chain recombines TRBV28 with TRBJ1-2; 7 nucleotides align to TRBD1. V shed 6 bases, J shed 4 bases, and the junction held 11 bases outside the gene matches. Germline assignment: CDR1 MDHEN and CDR2 SYDVKM. The CDR3 consists of 15 residues.

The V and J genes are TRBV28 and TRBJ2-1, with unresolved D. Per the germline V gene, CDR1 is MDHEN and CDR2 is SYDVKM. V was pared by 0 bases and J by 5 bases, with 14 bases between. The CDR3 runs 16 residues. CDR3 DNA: TGTGCCAGCAGTTTATGGCACAAAATGAGGAACAATGAGCAGTTCTTC. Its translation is CASSLWHKMRNNEQFF. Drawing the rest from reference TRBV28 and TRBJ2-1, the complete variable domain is DVKVTQSSRYLVKRTGEKVFLECVQDMDHENMFWYRQDPGLGLRLIYFSYDVKMKEKGDIPEGYSVSREKKERFSLILESASTNQTSMYLCASSLWHKMRNNEQFFGPGTRLTVL.

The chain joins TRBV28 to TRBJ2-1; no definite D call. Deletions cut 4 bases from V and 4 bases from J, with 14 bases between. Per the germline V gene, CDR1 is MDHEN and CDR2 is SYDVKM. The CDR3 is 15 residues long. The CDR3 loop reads CASSWWQKDYNEQFF. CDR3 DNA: TGTGCCAGCAGTTGGTGGCAGAAAGATTACAATGAGCAGTTCTTC.

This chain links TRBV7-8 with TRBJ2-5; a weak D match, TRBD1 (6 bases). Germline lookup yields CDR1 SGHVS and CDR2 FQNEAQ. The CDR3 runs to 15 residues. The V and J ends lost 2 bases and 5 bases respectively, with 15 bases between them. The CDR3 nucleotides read TGTGCCAGCAGCTTAATGCAGGGTACAGGGGAGACCCAGTACTTC. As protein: CASSLMQGTGETQYF.

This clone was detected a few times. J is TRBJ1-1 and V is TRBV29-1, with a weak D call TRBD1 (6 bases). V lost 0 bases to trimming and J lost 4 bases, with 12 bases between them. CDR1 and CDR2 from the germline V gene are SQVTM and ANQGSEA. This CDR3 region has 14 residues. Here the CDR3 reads CSVEEGHYTTEAFF. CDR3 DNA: TGCAGCGTTGAAGAGGGACACTACACCACTGAAGCTTTCTTT.

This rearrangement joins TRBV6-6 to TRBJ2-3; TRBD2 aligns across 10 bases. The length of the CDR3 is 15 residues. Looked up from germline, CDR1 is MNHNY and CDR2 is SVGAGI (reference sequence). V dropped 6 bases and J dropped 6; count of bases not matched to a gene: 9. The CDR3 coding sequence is TGTGCCAGCAGAGAGACGGGACTAGCGCCCGATACGCAGTATTTT. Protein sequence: CASRETGLAPDTQYF.

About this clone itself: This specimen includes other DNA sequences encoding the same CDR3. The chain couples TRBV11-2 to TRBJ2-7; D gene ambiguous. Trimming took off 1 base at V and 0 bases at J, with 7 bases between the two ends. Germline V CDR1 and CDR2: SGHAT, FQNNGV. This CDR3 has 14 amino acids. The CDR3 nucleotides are TGTGCCAGCAGCTTAGGGGTATCCTCCTACGAGCAGTACTTC. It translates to CASSLGVSSYEQYF.

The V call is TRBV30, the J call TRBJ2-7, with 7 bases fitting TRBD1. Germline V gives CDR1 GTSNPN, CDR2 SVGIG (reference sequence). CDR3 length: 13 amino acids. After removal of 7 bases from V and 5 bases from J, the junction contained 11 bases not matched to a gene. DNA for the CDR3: TGTGCCTATCGGGAAAGGGGGCTCAACGAGCAGTACTTC. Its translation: CAYRERGLNEQYF.

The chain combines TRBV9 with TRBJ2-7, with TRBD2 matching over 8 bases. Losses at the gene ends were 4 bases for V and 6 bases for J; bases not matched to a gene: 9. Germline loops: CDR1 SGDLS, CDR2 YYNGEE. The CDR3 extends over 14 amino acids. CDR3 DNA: TGTGCCAGCAGCAGGAGCGGGAGCGCTTCCGAGCAGTACTTC. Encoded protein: CASSRSGSASEQYF.

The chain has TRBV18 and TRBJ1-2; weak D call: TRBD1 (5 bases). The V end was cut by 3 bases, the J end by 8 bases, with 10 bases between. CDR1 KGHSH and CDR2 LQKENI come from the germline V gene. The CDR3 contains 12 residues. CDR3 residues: CASSPQGPGYTF. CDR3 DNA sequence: TGTGCCAGCTCACCCCAGGGACCCGGCTACACCTTC.

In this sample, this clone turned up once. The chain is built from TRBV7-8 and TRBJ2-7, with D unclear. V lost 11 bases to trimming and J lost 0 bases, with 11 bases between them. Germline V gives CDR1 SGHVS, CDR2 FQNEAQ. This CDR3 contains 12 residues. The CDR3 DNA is TGTGCCCCGGAATCGGCCTCCTACGAGCAGTACTTC. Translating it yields CAPESASYEQYF.

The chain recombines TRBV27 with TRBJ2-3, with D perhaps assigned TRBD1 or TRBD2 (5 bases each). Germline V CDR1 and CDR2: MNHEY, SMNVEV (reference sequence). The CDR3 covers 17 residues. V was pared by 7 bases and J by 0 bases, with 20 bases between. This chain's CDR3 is CASNSFPRRGSTDTQYF. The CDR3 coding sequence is TGTGCCAGCAATTCCTTTCCCCGACGGGGCAGCACAGATACGCAGTATTTT.

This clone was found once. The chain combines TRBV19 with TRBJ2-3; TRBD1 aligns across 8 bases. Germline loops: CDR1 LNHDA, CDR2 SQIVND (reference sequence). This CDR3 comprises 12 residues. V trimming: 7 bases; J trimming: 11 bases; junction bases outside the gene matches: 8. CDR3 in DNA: TGTGCCAGTATTGACAGGGGCCGGGAGCAGTATTTT. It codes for CASIDRGREQYF.

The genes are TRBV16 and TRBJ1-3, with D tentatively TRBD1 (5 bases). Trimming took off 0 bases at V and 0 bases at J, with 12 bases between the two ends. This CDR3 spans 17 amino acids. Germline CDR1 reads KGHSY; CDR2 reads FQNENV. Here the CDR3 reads CASSQSRQHLSGNTIYF. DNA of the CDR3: TGTGCCAGCAGCCAATCAAGACAGCATCTCTCTGGAAACACCATATATTTT.

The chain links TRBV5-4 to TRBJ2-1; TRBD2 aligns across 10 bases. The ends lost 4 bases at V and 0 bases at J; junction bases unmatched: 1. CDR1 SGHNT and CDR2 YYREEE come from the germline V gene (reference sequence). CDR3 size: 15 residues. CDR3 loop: CASSGTSASYNEQFF. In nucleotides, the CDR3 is TGTGCCAGCAGCGGGACTAGCGCCTCCTACAATGAGCAGTTCTTC.

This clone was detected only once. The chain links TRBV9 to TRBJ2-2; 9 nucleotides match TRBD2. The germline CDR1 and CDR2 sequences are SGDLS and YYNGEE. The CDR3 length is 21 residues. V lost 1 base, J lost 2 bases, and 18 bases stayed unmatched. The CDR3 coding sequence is TGTGCCAGCAGCGTATCCCCCAAGATGAGCGGGAGGCTGTATAACACCGGGGAGCTGTTTTTT. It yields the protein CASSVSPKMSGRLYNTGELFF.

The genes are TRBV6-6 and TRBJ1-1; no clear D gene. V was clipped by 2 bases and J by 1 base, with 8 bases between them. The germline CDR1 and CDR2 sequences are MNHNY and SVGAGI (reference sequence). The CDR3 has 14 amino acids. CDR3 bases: TGTGCCAGCAGTTACACGTTTTCGAACACTGAAGCTTTCTTT. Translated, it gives CASSYTFSNTEAFF.

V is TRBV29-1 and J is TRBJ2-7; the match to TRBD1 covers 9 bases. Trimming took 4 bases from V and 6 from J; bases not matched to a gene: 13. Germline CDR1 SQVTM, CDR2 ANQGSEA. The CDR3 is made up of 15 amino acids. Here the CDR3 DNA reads TGCAGCGTTGTTCGCGGGACAGGGAGGATGGGCGAGCAGTACTTC. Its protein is CSVVRGTGRMGEQYF.

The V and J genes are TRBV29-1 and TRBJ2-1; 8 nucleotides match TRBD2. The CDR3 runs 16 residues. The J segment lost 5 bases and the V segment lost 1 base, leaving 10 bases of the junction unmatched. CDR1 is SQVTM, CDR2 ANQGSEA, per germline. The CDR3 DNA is TGCAGCGTTGAAGTTCGAACTAGCGGCCGAAACAATGAGCAGTTCTTC. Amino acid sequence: CSVEVRTSGRNNEQFF.

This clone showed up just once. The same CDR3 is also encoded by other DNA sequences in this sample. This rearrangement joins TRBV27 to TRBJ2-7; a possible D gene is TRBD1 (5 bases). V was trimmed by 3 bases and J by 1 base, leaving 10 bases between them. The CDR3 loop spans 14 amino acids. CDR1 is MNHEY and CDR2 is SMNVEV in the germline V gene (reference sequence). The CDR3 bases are TGTGCCAGCAGTTTGGTAGGGGCTTCCTACGAGCAGTACTTC. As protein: CASSLVGASYEQYF.